This TCR beta chain stems from a study of T cells in Graves' hyperthyroidism and ophthalmopathy. CDR1 is SGHVS and CDR2 is FNYEAQ in the germline V gene. Trimming took off 0 bases at V and 3 bases at J, with 14 bases between the two ends. This CDR3 region has 16 residues. Template material for amplifying TCR beta CDR3 regions consisted of RNA transcripts. The TCR CDR3 was amplified in a first-round RT-PCR using the HTBI primer set. TCRdb analysed the multiplex PCR reads with MiXCR anew, one entry per CDR3 protein. Seen here are 200,000 to 250,000 distinct CDR3 sequences, roughly 17% observed once, and the top ten hold around 28%.

The V gene is TRBV7-6, the J gene TRBJ1-2, with TRBD1 as a possible D gene (5 bases). The sequenced sample was blood. The TCR originated in a woman aged 18-35 years with Graves' ophthalmopathy. The CDR3 sequence is CASSLAQGGQDYGYTF. CDR3 DNA: TGTGCCAGCAGCTTAGCCCAGGGTGGGCAGGACTATGGCTACACCTTC.